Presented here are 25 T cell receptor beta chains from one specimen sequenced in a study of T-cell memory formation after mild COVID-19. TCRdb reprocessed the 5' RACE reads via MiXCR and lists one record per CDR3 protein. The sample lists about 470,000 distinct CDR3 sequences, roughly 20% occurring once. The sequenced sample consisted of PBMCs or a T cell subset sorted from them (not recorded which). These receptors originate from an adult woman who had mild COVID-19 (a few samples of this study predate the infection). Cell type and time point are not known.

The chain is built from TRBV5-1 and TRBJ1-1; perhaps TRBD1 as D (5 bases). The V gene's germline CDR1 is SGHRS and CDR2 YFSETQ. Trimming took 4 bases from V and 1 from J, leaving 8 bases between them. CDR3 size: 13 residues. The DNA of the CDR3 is TGCGCCAGCAGCGTGGGACGGAACACTGAAGCTTTCTTT. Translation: CASSVGRNTEAFF.

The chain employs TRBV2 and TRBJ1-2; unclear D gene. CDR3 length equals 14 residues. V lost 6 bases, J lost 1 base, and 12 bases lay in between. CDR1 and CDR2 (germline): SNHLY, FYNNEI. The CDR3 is CASSVRALNYGYTF. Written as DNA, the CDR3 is TGTGCCAGCAGCGTGAGAGCCCTTAACTATGGCTACACCTTC.

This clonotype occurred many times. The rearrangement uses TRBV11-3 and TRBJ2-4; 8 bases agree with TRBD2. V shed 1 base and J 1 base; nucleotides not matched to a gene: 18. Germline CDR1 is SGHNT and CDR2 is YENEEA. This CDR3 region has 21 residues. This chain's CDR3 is CASSLGGSGIGLGAAKNIQYF. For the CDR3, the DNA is TGTGCCAGCAGCTTAGGAGGTAGCGGGATCGGGCTGGGGGCGGCCAAAAACATTCAGTACTTC.

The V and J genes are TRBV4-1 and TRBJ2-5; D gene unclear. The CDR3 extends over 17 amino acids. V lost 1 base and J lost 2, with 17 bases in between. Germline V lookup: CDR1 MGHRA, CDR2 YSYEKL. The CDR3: CASSQGIFGLSQETQYF. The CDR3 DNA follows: TGCGCCAGCAGCCAAGGGATTTTCGGTCTAAGTCAAGAGACCCAGTACTTC.

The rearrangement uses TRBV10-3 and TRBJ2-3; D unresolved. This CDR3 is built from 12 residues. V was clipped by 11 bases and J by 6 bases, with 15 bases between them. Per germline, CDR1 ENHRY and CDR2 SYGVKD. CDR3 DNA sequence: TGTGCCCTGGCAAAGGATGGGGATACGCAGTATTTT. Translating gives CALAKDGDTQYF.

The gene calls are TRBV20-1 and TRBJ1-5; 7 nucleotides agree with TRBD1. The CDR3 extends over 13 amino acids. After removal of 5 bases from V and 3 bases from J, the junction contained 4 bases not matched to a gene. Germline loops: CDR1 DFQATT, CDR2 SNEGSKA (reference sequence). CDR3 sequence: CSASQGNNQPQHF. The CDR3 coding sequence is TGCAGTGCTTCACAGGGGAACAATCAGCCCCAGCATTTT.

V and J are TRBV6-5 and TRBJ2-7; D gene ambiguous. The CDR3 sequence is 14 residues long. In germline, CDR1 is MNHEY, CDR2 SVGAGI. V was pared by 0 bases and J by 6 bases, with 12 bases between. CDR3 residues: CASSYSNMFSEQYF. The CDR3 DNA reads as TGTGCCAGCAGTTACTCGAACATGTTTAGCGAGCAGTACTTC.

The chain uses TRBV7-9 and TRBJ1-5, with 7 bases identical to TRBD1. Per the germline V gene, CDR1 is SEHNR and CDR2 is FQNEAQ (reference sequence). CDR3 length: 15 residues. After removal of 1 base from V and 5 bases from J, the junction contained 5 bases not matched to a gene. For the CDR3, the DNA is TGTGCCAGCAGCTTAGGGACAGGTGCCGATCAGCCCCAGCATTTT. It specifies CASSLGTGADQPQHF. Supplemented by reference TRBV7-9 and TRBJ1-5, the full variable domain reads DTGVSQNPRHKITKRGQNVTFRCDPISEHNRLYWYRQTLGQGPEFLTYFQNEAQLEKSRLLSDRFSAERPKGSFSTLEIQRTEQGDSAMYLCASSLGTGADQPQHFGDGTRLSIL.

Here the CDR3 DNA reads TGTGCCAGCAACACCCAGGGAGGGGGCGTAAATTCACCCCTCCACTTT. This sequence encodes CASNTQGGGVNSPLHF. The chain employs TRBV7-2 and TRBJ1-6; 7 nucleotides line up with TRBD1. The germline CDR1 and CDR2 sequences are SGHTA and FQGNSA. The V segment lost 7 bases and the J segment 7 bases; nucleotides outside the gene matches: 13. The CDR3 consists of 16 residues. Combining the CDR3 with reference TRBV7-2 and TRBJ1-6 gives the whole variable domain GAGVSQSPSNKVTEKGKDVELRCDPISGHTALYWYRQSLGQGLEFLIYFQGNSAPDKSGLPSDRFSAERTGGSVSTLTIQRTQQEDSAVYLCASNTQGGGVNSPLHFGNGTRLTVT.

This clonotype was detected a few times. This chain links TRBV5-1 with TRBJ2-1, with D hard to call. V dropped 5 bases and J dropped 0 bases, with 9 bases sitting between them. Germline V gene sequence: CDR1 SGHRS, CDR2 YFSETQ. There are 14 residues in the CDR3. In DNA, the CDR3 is TGCGCCAGCAGGGCGTCTAGCTCCTACAATGAGCAGTTCTTC. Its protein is CASRASSSYNEQFF.

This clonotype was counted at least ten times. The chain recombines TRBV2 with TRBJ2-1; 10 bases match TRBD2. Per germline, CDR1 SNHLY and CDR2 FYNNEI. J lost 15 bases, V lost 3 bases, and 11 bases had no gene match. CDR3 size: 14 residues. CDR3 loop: CASSEASGSKVPFF. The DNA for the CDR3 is TGTGCCAGCAGTGAGGCTAGCGGGAGTAAGGTGCCGTTCTTC.

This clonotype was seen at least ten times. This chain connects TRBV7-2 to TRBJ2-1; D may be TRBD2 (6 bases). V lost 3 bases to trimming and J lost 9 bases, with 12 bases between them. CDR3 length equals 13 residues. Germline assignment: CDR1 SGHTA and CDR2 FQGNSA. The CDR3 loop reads CASSFRETSEQFF. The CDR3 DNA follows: TGTGCCAGCAGCTTTCGGGAGACTAGTGAGCAGTTCTTC.

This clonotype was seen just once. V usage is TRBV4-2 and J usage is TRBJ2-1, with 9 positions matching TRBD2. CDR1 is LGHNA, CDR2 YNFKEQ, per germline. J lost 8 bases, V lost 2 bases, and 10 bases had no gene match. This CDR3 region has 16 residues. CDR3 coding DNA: TGTGCCAGCAGCCAACCGAGCGGGGGGCCGGTTTATGAGCAGTTCTTC. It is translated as CASSQPSGGPVYEQFF.

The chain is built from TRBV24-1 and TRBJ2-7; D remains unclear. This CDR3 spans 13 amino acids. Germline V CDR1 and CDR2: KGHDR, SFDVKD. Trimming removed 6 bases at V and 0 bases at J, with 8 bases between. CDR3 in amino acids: CATSSPLSYEQYF. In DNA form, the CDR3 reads TGTGCCACCAGTAGTCCTCTCTCCTACGAGCAGTACTTC.

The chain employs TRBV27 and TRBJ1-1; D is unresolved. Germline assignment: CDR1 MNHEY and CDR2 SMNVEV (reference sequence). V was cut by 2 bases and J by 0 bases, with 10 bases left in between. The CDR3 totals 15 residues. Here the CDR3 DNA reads TGTGCCAGCAGTTTAAAAATAGGAATGAACACTGAAGCTTTCTTT. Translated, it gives CASSLKIGMNTEAFF.

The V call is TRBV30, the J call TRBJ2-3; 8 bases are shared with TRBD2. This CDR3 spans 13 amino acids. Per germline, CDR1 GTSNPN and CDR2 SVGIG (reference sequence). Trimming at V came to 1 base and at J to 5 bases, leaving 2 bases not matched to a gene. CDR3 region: CAWSAGLEDTQYF. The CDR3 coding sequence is TGTGCCTGGAGTGCGGGACTAGAAGATACGCAGTATTTT. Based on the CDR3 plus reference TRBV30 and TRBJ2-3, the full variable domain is SQTIHQWPATLVQPVGSPLSLECTVEGTSNPNLYWYRQAAGRGLQLLFYSVGIGQISSEVPQNLSASRPQDRQFILSSKKLLLSDSGFYLCAWSAGLEDTQYFGPGTRLTVL.

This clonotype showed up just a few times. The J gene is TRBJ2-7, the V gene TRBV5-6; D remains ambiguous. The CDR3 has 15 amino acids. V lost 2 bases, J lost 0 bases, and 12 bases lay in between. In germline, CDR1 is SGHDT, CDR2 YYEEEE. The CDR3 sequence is CASSFGIPISYEQYF. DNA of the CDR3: TGTGCCAGCAGCTTTGGCATCCCCATCTCCTACGAGCAGTACTTC.

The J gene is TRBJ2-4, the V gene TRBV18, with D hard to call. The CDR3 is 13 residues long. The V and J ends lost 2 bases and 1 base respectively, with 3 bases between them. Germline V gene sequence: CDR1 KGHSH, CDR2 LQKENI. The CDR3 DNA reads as TGTGCCAGCTCACCAGGGGCCAAAAACATTCAGTACTTC. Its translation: CASSPGAKNIQYF.

The CDR3 coding sequence is TGTGCCAGTAGTACCACCACCGGGACAGGGAACTATGGCTACACCTTC. It codes for CASSTTTGTGNYGYTF. The V gene is TRBV19, the J gene TRBJ1-2, with 9 bases matching TRBD1. The CDR3 loop spans 16 amino acids. CDR1 and CDR2 from the germline V gene are LNHDA and SQIVND (reference sequence). The V segment lost 4 bases and the J segment 2 bases; nucleotides outside the gene matches: 8.

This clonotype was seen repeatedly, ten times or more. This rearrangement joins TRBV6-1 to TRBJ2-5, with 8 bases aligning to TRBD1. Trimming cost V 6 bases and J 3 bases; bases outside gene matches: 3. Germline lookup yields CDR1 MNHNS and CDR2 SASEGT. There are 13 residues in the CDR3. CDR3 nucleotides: TGTGCCAGCAGCCCGACAGGGGAAGAGACCCAGTACTTC. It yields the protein CASSPTGEETQYF.

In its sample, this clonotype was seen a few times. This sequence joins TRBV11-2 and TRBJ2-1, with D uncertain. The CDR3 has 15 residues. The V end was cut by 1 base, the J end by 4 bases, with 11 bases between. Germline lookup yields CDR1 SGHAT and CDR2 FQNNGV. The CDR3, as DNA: TGTGCCAGCAGCTTAGCTAGTACCGGATACAATGAGCAGTTCTTC. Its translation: CASSLASTGYNEQFF.

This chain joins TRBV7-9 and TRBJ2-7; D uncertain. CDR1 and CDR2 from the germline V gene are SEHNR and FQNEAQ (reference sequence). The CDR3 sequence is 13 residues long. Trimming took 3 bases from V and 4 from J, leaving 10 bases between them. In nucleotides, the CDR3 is TGTGCCAGCAGCTTCGGTTACAGTTACGAGCAGTACTTC. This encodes CASSFGYSYEQYF.

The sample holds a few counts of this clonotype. This chain's CDR3 is CASSYSRRVDEQFF. CDR3 nucleotide sequence: TGTGCCAGCAGTTACTCGAGGAGGGTGGATGAGCAGTTCTTC. The J gene is TRBJ2-1, the V gene TRBV6-5; D is possibly TRBD2 (6 bases). CDR1 is MNHEY and CDR2 is SVGAGI in the germline V gene. V lost 0 bases to trimming and J lost 8 bases, with 11 bases between them. This CDR3 has 14 amino acids.

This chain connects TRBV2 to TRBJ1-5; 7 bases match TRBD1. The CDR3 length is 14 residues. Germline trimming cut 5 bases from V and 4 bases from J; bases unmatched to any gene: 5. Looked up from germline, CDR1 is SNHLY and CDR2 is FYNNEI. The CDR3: CASSPTGQNQPQHF. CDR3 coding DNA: TGTGCCAGCAGTCCGACAGGGCAGAATCAGCCCCAGCATTTT.

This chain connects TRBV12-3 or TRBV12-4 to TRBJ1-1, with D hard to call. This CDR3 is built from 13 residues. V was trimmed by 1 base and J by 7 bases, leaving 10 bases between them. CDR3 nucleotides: TGTGCCAGCAGTTTAGGCAGAAATCTTGAAGCTTTCTTT. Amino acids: CASSLGRNLEAFF.